Listed below are T cell receptor beta chains from one sample, sequenced in a study of cytomegalovirus exposure and HLA in healthy donors. Generated by immunoSEQ multiplex PCR, the TCRdb table keeps only in-frame clones and is missing some. Among about 200,000 clones listed, more than 65% were seen once. Source material: PBMCs. The receptor source for this set is a woman aged 25 to 45 in good health and CMV-seronegative. Each CDR3 is given with its conserved first and last residue. The order of the fields is D gene, clone size, CDR3 length, J gene, V gene, CDR3 DNA, CDR3 protein. D genes are given only for firm matches. Size is stated for part of the rows, as once, few or many counts, or as a class when the clone is expanded.

D gene: TRBD2
clone size: -
CDR3 length: 17
J gene: TRBJ2-1
V gene: TRBV5-4
CDR3 DNA: TGTGCCAGCAGCTTGGATCTAGCGGGGAGCTCCTACAATGAGCAGTTCTTC
CDR3 protein: CASSLDLAGSSYNEQFF

D gene: -
clone size: -
CDR3 length: 13
J gene: TRBJ2-3
V gene: TRBV30
CDR3 DNA: TGTGCCTGGATGGCCAAGACAACAGATACGCAGTATTTT
CDR3 protein: CAWMAKTTDTQYF

D gene: -
clone size: -
CDR3 length: 14
J gene: TRBJ1-6
V gene: TRBV30
CDR3 DNA: TGTGCCTGGAGTGGTACAGGGTTTAATTCACCCCTCCACTTT
CDR3 protein: CAWSGTGFNSPLHF

D gene: -
clone size: few
CDR3 length: 14
J gene: TRBJ1-3
V gene: TRBV25-1
CDR3 DNA: TGTGCCAGCAGTGCCCGGGGAACTGGAAACACCATATATTTT
CDR3 protein: CASSARGTGNTIYF

D gene: TRBD2
clone size: -
CDR3 length: 17
J gene: TRBJ2-2
V gene: TRBV4-3
CDR3 DNA: TGCGCCAGCAGCCAAGATATTAGACTAGCGATCTCCGGGGAGCTGTTTTTT
CDR3 protein: CASSQDIRLAISGELFF

D gene: -
clone size: -
CDR3 length: 14
J gene: TRBJ1-5
V gene: TRBV5-8
CDR3 DNA: TGTGCCAGCAGCTTGGGAACACTAAATCAGCCCCAGCATTTT
CDR3 protein: CASSLGTLNQPQHF

D gene: TRBD2
clone size: -
CDR3 length: 15
J gene: TRBJ2-7
V gene: TRBV30
CDR3 DNA: TGTGCCTGGATTAAACGATTGACTAGCGGGAGGGCCCCCCCGTTC
CDR3 protein: CAWIKRLTSGRAPPF

D gene: -
clone size: few
CDR3 length: 17
J gene: TRBJ1-1
V gene: TRBV4-1
CDR3 DNA: TGCGCCAGCAGCCCCTCGGTCGTCCGGGGAGTCAGAATCGCAGCTTTCTTT
CDR3 protein: CASSPSVVRGVRIAAFF

D gene: TRBD2
clone size: -
CDR3 length: 15
J gene: TRBJ2-1
V gene: TRBV7-9
CDR3 DNA: TGTGCCAGCAGCCCCAGCGGGAGCTCCTACAATGAGCAGTTCTTC
CDR3 protein: CASSPSGSSYNEQFF

D gene: TRBD2
clone size: once
CDR3 length: 17
J gene: TRBJ2-5
V gene: TRBV7-9
CDR3 DNA: TGTGCCAGCAGCTCCGGGACTAGCGGGGGCCCTCGAGAGACCCAGTACTTC
CDR3 protein: CASSSGTSGGPRETQYF

D gene: -
clone size: -
CDR3 length: 15
J gene: TRBJ1-4
V gene: TRBV19
CDR3 DNA: TGTGCCAGTGGCAGCCCCGGAGCAACTAATGAAAAACTGTTTTTT
CDR3 protein: CASGSPGATNEKLFF

D gene: TRBD2
clone size: -
CDR3 length: 14
J gene: TRBJ2-7
V gene: TRBV6-1
CDR3 DNA: TGTGCCAGCAGCTGGGGAGGGCCCAGCTACGAGCAGTACTTC
CDR3 protein: CASSWGGPSYEQYF

D gene: -
clone size: once
CDR3 length: 15
J gene: TRBJ2-7
V gene: TRBV6-5
CDR3 DNA: TGTGCCAGCAGTCCATTCAGGACGGGAAGCTACGAGCAGTACTTC
CDR3 protein: CASSPFRTGSYEQYF

D gene: TRBD1
clone size: once
CDR3 length: 12
J gene: TRBJ1-1
V gene: TRBV5-6
CDR3 DNA: TGTGCCAGCAGCTTGTACCGGGACAGGGCTTTCTTT
CDR3 protein: CASSLYRDRAFF

D gene: TRBD1
clone size: -
CDR3 length: 15
J gene: TRBJ1-1
V gene: TRBV6-5
CDR3 DNA: TGTGCCAGCAGTTACGTAGGGGGCGCATTCGCTGAAGCTTTCTTT
CDR3 protein: CASSYVGGAFAEAFF

D gene: TRBD1
clone size: -
CDR3 length: 12
J gene: TRBJ1-1
V gene: TRBV27
CDR3 DNA: TGTGCCAGCAGTCTCACAGGGGGCGAAGCTTTCTTT
CDR3 protein: CASSLTGGEAFF

D gene: TRBD2
clone size: -
CDR3 length: 14
J gene: TRBJ2-2
V gene: TRBV27
CDR3 DNA: TGTGCCAGCAGAGATAGCGGGAGCACCGGGGAGCTGTTTTTT
CDR3 protein: CASRDSGSTGELFF

D gene: TRBD1
clone size: -
CDR3 length: 14
J gene: TRBJ1-1
V gene: TRBV7-8
CDR3 DNA: TGTGCCAGCAGCTTATTTCAGGGGGACACTGAAGCTTTCTTT
CDR3 protein: CASSLFQGDTEAFF

D gene: TRBD1
clone size: -
CDR3 length: 13
J gene: TRBJ1-1
V gene: TRBV7-6
CDR3 DNA: TGTGCCAGCAGCGCCGGGACAGCCACTGAAGCTTTCTTT
CDR3 protein: CASSAGTATEAFF

D gene: -
clone size: -
CDR3 length: 13
J gene: TRBJ2-5
V gene: TRBV2
CDR3 DNA: TGTGCTCAACTGGCGGTAGACGGGGAGACCCAGTACTTC
CDR3 protein: CAQLAVDGETQYF